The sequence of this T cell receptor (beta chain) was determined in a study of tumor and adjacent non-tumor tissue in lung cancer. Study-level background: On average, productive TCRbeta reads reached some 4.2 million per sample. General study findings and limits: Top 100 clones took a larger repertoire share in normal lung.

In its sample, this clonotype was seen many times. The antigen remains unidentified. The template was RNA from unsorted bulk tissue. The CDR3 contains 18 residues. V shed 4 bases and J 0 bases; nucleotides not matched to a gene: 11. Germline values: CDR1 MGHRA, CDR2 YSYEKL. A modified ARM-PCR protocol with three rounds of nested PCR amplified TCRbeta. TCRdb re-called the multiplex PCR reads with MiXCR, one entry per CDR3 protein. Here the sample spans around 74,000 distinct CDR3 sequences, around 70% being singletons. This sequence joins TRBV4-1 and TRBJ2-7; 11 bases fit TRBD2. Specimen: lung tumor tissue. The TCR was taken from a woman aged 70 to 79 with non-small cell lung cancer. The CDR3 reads CASSPSTSGRGNSYEQYF. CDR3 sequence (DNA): TGCGCCAGCAGCCCAAGTACTAGCGGGAGAGGCAACTCCTACGAGCAGTACTTC.